One sample yielded the 30 T cell receptor beta chains listed below, sequenced in a study of T cells in Graves' hyperthyroidism and ophthalmopathy. Regions amplified from RNA transcripts were the TCR beta CDR3 regions. Carried out on the TCR CDR3, a first-round RT-PCR used the HTBI primer set. TCRdb fed the multiplex PCR reads into MiXCR, producing one record per CDR3 protein. The sample lists hundreds of thousands of distinct CDR3 sequences, approximately 15% occurring once. The sample was blood. These receptors came from a woman in her fifties or sixties with Graves' ophthalmopathy.

This clonotype was seen many times. The chain is built from TRBV5-5 and TRBJ2-5, with TRBD1 matching 8 bases. This CDR3 region has 18 residues. Germline trimming cut 4 bases from V and 5 bases from J; bases unmatched to any gene: 19. CDR1 is SGHKS and CDR2 is YYEKEE in the germline V gene (reference sequence). CDR3 sequence reads: CASSRLFQDRVVRETQYF. The CDR3 bases are TGTGCCAGCAGCCGACTGTTCCAGGACAGGGTGGTTAGGGAGACCCAGTACTTC.

About this clonotype: A read error may be the cause here, since a much bigger clone is one base away. The V gene is TRBV7-9, the J gene TRBJ2-1; D is unresolved. The CDR3 is 19 amino acids. Germline CDR1 is SEHNR and CDR2 is FQNEAQ (reference sequence). Written as DNA, the CDR3 is TGTGCCAGCAGCTCCAAACGTGACTCGACCACGAGCTCCTACAATGAGCAGCTCTTC. Protein product: CASSSKRDSTTSSYNEQLF.

This clonotype was recorded at least ten times. The chain links TRBV6-2 or TRBV6-3 to TRBJ2-5; 9 positions match TRBD2. The CDR3 contains 17 residues. The V and J ends lost 4 bases and 0 bases, in that order; junction bases with no gene match: 9. Germline V gives CDR1 MNHEY, CDR2 SVGEGT. CDR3 in amino acids: CASSSWASGKYQETQYF. CDR3 DNA: TGTGCCAGCAGTTCGTGGGCTAGCGGGAAGTACCAAGAGACCCAGTACTTC.

The sample holds many counts of this clonotype. The V gene is TRBV28, the J gene TRBJ1-5; a weak D match, TRBD1 (5 bases). The CDR3 spans 13 residues. With 6 bases removed from V and 7 bases from J, the gap between germline ends came to 13 bases. From germline, CDR1 is MDHEN and CDR2 SYDVKM. CDR3 loop: CASSPGTSQPQHF. For the CDR3, the DNA is TGTGCCAGCAGCCCCGGGACGAGCCAGCCCCAGCATTTT.

This clonotype was recorded at least ten times. This sequence joins TRBV20-1 and TRBJ2-7; tentatively, D is TRBD1 or TRBD2 (7 bases each). The V gene lost 6 bases and the J gene lost 4 bases, with 16 bases spanning the gap. Germline CDR1 DFQATT, CDR2 SNEGSKA (reference sequence). The CDR3 is made up of 13 amino acids. Here the CDR3 reads CSAKQGGSYEQYF. In nucleotides, the CDR3 is TGCAGTGCCAAGCAGGGGGGGAGTTACGAGCAGTACTTC.

This clonotype came up many times. The chain carries TRBV2 and TRBJ2-1; 8 positions agree with TRBD2. CDR3 length equals 15 residues. Germline V CDR1 and CDR2: SNHLY, FYNNEI. V dropped 8 bases and J dropped 5; count of bases not matched to a gene: 11. The DNA of the CDR3 is TGTGCCAGCGGAGAACCGGGACTAGAGGACAATGAGCAGTTCTTC. As protein: CASGEPGLEDNEQFF. The full variable domain, its missing parts supplied by reference TRBV2 and TRBJ2-1, is EPEVTQTPSHQVTQMGQEVILRCVPISNHLYFYWYRQILGQKVEFLVSFYNNEISEKSEIFDDQFSVERPDGSNFTLKIRSTKLEDSAMYFCASGEPGLEDNEQFFGPGTRLTVL.

The gene calls are TRBV6-5 and TRBJ1-3; D gene uncertain. Deletions cut 4 bases from V and 4 bases from J, with 17 bases between. Germline CDR1 reads MNHEY; CDR2 reads SVGAGI. CDR3 length: 16 residues. CDR3 residues: CASSSDRIGSGNTIYF. CDR3 in DNA: TGTGCCAGCAGTTCCGACCGAATCGGATCCGGAAACACCATATATTTT.

The gene calls are TRBV5-1 and TRBJ2-7; 10 bases match TRBD2. The ends lost 1 base at V and 5 bases at J; junction bases unmatched: 9. The germline V gene encodes CDR1 SGHRS and CDR2 YFSETQ. CDR3 length: 16 amino acids. Here the CDR3 reads CASSLYRAGGLNEQYF. For the CDR3, the DNA is TGCGCCAGCAGCTTGTATCGAGCGGGAGGGTTGAACGAGCAGTACTTC.

This clonotype came up many times. The J gene is TRBJ2-1, the V gene TRBV28, with TRBD2 matching over 10 bases. Germline trimming cut 1 base from V and 10 bases from J; bases unmatched to any gene: 16. In germline, CDR1 is MDHEN, CDR2 SYDVKM. CDR3 length equals 18 residues. The CDR3 loop is CASSLLGTSGIRHLEQFF. The CDR3 coding sequence is TGTGCCAGCAGTTTATTAGGCACTAGCGGGATAAGACATTTAGAGCAGTTCTTC.

The gene calls are TRBV13 and TRBJ2-3; TRBD2 matches 13 bases. Germline CDR1 PRHDT, CDR2 FYEKMQ (reference sequence). The V segment lost 5 bases and the J segment 4 bases; nucleotides outside the gene matches: 6. The CDR3 is 16 residues long. CDR3 sequence (DNA): TGTGCCAGCAGCATGACTAGCGGGAGGATGGCAGATACGCAGTATTTT. It encodes CASSMTSGRMADTQYF.

Many counts were recorded for this clonotype. The chain has TRBV7-2 and TRBJ2-3; 12 bases are shared with TRBD2. CDR1 is SGHTA and CDR2 is FQGNSA in the germline V gene. V shed 5 bases, J shed 3 bases, and the junction held 3 bases outside the gene matches. This CDR3 spans 15 amino acids. The DNA for the CDR3 is TGTGCCAGCAGCCTACTAGCGGGGGGAACAGATACGCAGTATTTT. Protein sequence: CASSLLAGGTDTQYF.

The chain recombines TRBV7-2 with TRBJ2-7; D is possibly TRBD1 (6 bases). The J call may not be correct, given that the DNA end is closer to TRBJ2-1. This CDR3 has 15 residues. Germline V CDR1 and CDR2: SGHTA, FQGNSA. CDR3 loop: CASSLVGTSSYEQFF. The CDR3 nucleotides are TGTGCCAGCAGCTTAGTGGGGACAAGCTCCTACGAGCAGTTCTTC.

This clonotype was detected only a few times. The CDR3 protein is CASSAQGEWTGELFF. The CDR3 region has the DNA TGTGCCAGCAGTGCCCAGGGAGAGTGGACCGGGGAGCTGTTTTTT. This chain links TRBV28 with TRBJ2-2; D assignment may be TRBD1 or TRBD2 (5 bases each). The CDR3 length is 15 residues. Trimming pared 5 bases from V and 5 bases from J, leaving 15 bases between. Germline V gives CDR1 MDHEN, CDR2 SYDVKM.

This clonotype showed up many times. The chain carries TRBV5-1 and TRBJ2-2; no definite D call. In germline, CDR1 is SGHRS, CDR2 YFSETQ. The germline V and J ends were trimmed by 0 bases and 7 bases, with 13 bases remaining between them. CDR3 size: 15 residues. The CDR3 DNA reads TGCGCCAGCAGCTTGGGCAGTCAACTTTTCGGGGAGCTGTTTTTT. This sequence encodes CASSLGSQLFGELFF.

This clonotype showed up many times. The chain joins TRBV7-2 to TRBJ2-5; 11 bases agree with TRBD2. The germline gives CDR1 SGHTA, CDR2 FQGNSA. J was trimmed by 5 bases and V by 2 bases; bases with no gene match: 4. This CDR3 is built from 15 residues. The CDR3 coding sequence is TGTGCCAGCAGCTTAATTAGCGGGAGGGGGGAGACCCAGTACTTC. This translates into CASSLISGRGETQYF.

The chain combines TRBV2 with TRBJ2-7, with a possible D match to TRBD2 (5 bases). The germline V and J ends were trimmed by 8 bases and 3 bases, with 23 bases remaining between them. This CDR3 comprises 16 residues. In germline, CDR1 is SNHLY, CDR2 FYNNEI. The CDR3 region is CASHPGASSTFYEQYF. CDR3 DNA: TGTGCCAGCCACCCCGGTGCTAGCTCAACCTTCTACGAGCAGTACTTC. The full variable domain, in which reference TRBV2 and TRBJ2-7 provide the parts outside the CDR3, is EPEVTQTPSHQVTQMGQEVILRCVPISNHLYFYWYRQILGQKVEFLVSFYNNEISEKSEIFDDQFSVERPDGSNFTLKIRSTKLEDSAMYFCASHPGASSTFYEQYFGPGTRLTVT.

As concerns this clonotype: This may come from a read error, since a much larger clone is one base off. This chain uses TRBV7-3 with TRBJ2-1, with 13 bases aligning to TRBD2. Germline-derived CDR1 and CDR2 are SGHTA and FQGTGA. V lost 6 bases to trimming and J lost 8 bases; unmatched junction nucleotides: 13. This CDR3 is 17 amino acids long. The CDR3 loop is CASSLGTSGMYEDEQFF. The CDR3 bases are TGTGCCAGCAGTTTAGGGACTAGCGGGATGTATGAGGATGAGCAGTTCTTC.

At least ten counts were recorded for this clonotype. The chain combines TRBV27 with TRBJ2-3; possibly TRBD1 for D (5 bases). The germline V and J ends were trimmed by 3 bases and 7 bases, with 8 bases remaining between them. CDR1 is MNHEY and CDR2 is SMNVEV in the germline V gene (reference sequence). This CDR3 contains 12 residues. The CDR3 is CASSFGAHTQYF. CDR3 in DNA: TGTGCCAGCAGTTTTGGGGCTCATACGCAGTATTTT.

This clonotype came up many times. V usage is TRBV6-5 and J usage is TRBJ1-1; no clear D gene. V lost 2 bases and J 3 bases, leaving 7 bases between the germline ends. The CDR3 length is 13 residues. Germline V gene data show CDR1 as MNHEY and CDR2 as SVGAGI. The CDR3 sequence: CASSYREDTEAFF. The CDR3 DNA follows: TGTGCCAGCAGTTACAGGGAGGACACTGAAGCTTTCTTT.

This clonotype was detected ten times or more. The chain links TRBV11-2 to TRBJ2-1; TRBD2 agrees at 7 bases. The CDR3 is made up of 17 amino acids. V gave up 5 bases and J gave up 4 bases; unmatched junction bases: 14. Germline CDR1 is SGHAT and CDR2 is FQNNGV. The CDR3: CASSPHWRERGYNEQFF. The CDR3 DNA sequence: TGTGCCAGCAGCCCTCACTGGCGGGAGAGGGGTTACAATGAGCAGTTCTTC.

This clonotype was observed a single time. The V gene is TRBV27, the J gene TRBJ2-3; D might be TRBD1 (6 bases). Between the trimmed V and J ends, which lost 0 bases and 2 bases, there was a span of 27 bases. Germline CDR1 and CDR2: MNHEY and SMNVEV (reference sequence). The CDR3 loop spans 21 amino acids. The chain's CDR3 is CASSLSIIRGTKRLPTDTQYF. In nucleotides, the CDR3 is TGTGCCAGCAGTTTATCGATCATCAGGGGTACGAAGCGGCTACCCACAGATACGCAGTATTTT.

In its sample, this clonotype was seen many times. J is TRBJ2-7 and V is TRBV11-2; D is possibly TRBD1 or TRBD2 (5 bases each). The germline V gene has CDR1 SGHAT and CDR2 FQNNGV. Trimming pared 8 bases from V and 2 bases from J, leaving 25 bases between. The length of the CDR3 is 17 residues. CDR3 sequence reads: CASGLPSLGAIAYEQYF. CDR3 sequence (DNA): TGTGCCAGCGGATTACCCAGCCTCGGGGCCATAGCCTACGAGCAGTACTTC.

This clonotype showed up many times. This rearrangement joins TRBV5-1 to TRBJ2-1, with D possibly being TRBD2 (6 bases). The CDR3 contains 15 residues. The germline V and J ends were trimmed by 4 bases and 7 bases, with 18 bases remaining between them. Looked up from germline, CDR1 is SGHRS and CDR2 is YFSETQ. In DNA, the CDR3 is TGCGCCAGCAGCACCCAGCGGGTACTGGGAAATGAGCAGTTCTTC. Protein sequence: CASSTQRVLGNEQFF.

This clonotype was seen many times. This chain connects TRBV27 to TRBJ1-3; the D gene is possibly TRBD1 (5 bases). Germline V gene sequence: CDR1 MNHEY, CDR2 SMNVEV (reference sequence). This CDR3 is built from 16 residues. The V gene lost 5 bases and the J gene lost 0 bases, with 14 bases spanning the gap. CDR3 DNA: TGTGCCAGCAGTCCCGGGACGGCTTACTCTGGAAACACCATATATTTT. Translation: CASSPGTAYSGNTIYF.

This clonotype was found many times. The rearrangement uses TRBV5-1 and TRBJ1-1; D may be TRBD1 (5 bases). V gave up 3 bases and J gave up 6 bases, with 18 bases separating them. CDR1 and CDR2 (germline): SGHRS, YFSETQ. The CDR3 contains 15 residues. CDR3 sequence: CASSWTRGGISEAFF. The DNA for the CDR3 is TGCGCCAGCAGCTGGACACGGGGGGGTATCTCTGAAGCTTTCTTT.

This clonotype was seen ten or more times. The rearrangement uses TRBV10-3 and TRBJ2-7; 7 nucleotides match TRBD1. The V gene's germline CDR1 is ENHRY and CDR2 SYGVKD. The V gene end was trimmed by 6 bases and the J gene end by 3 bases; junction bases not matched to a gene: 8. The CDR3 contains 14 residues. CDR3 bases: TGTGCCATCAGCATCGACAGGGCCGACTACGAGCAGTACTTC. Amino acid sequence: CAISIDRADYEQYF.

This clonotype came up many times. The chain carries TRBV12-3 or TRBV12-4 and TRBJ2-1; D may be TRBD2 (6 bases). The length of the CDR3 is 15 residues. V lost 3 bases to trimming and J lost 5 bases, with 14 bases between them. The CDR3 nucleotides read TGTGCCAGCAGTTTTCCGGGACTCCCTAACAATGAGCAGTTCTTC. Its protein product is CASSFPGLPNNEQFF.

The rearrangement links TRBV10-3 to TRBJ2-1; a possible D gene is TRBD2 (5 bases). CDR3 size: 10 residues. Trimming shortened V by 7 bases and J by 7 bases, and 5 bases separated the two germline ends. Germline-derived CDR1 and CDR2 are ENHRY and SYGVKD. Written as DNA, the CDR3 is TGTGCCATCAAGCGGAATGAGCAGTTCTTC. It specifies CAIKRNEQFF.

The genes are TRBV28 and TRBJ2-6; TRBD2 matches at 9 bases. The CDR3 has 19 amino acids. Germline lookup yields CDR1 MDHEN and CDR2 SYDVKM. V lost 5 bases, J lost 3 bases, and 14 bases stayed unmatched. This CDR3 is CASSPPGSGSRVGANVLTF. The CDR3 coding sequence is TGTGCCAGCAGTCCCCCGGGTAGCGGGAGCAGAGTTGGGGCCAACGTCCTGACTTTC. The whole variable domain, filled in from reference TRBV28 and TRBJ2-6, reads DVKVTQSSRYLVKRTGEKVFLECVQDMDHENMFWYRQDPGLGLRLIYFSYDVKMKEKGDIPEGYSVSREKKERFSLILESASTNQTSMYLCASSPPGSGSRVGANVLTFGAGSRLTVL.

This clonotype was seen at least ten times. This chain links TRBV19 with TRBJ2-7, with 8 bases aligning to TRBD2. The V gene end was trimmed by 1 base and the J gene end by 2 bases; junction bases not matched to a gene: 7. This CDR3 contains 16 residues. From germline, CDR1 is LNHDA and CDR2 SQIVND (reference sequence). This chain's CDR3 is CASSIAGTSATYEQYF. In nucleotides, the CDR3 is TGTGCCAGTAGTATAGCCGGGACTAGTGCAACCTACGAGCAGTACTTC.